The clone carrying this T cell receptor (beta chain) has ten or more counts. Its target is unknown. The source of the sample is a study of T cells after yellow fever vaccination. Regarding the study as a whole: FACS-sorted repertoires could contain abundant clonotypes contaminating from the bulk population. Subsequent to the booster, the majority of primary-vaccination clones reappeared (less than 97% CD4, 85% to 90% CD8).

TCR cDNA was made by 5'RACE template switching, adding a universal primer site and UMIs. Each CDR3 protein gets one entry after TCRdb re-called the 5' RACE reads with MiXCR. The sample consists of roughly 150,000 distinct CDR3 sequences, 5.5% to 7.5% of them appearing once. Germline V lookup: CDR1 KGHDR, CDR2 SFDVKD. The CDR3 is 15 amino acids. The trim removed 4 bases at V and 3 bases at J, leaving 6 bases unmatched. The sequence derives from a man aged 18 to 29 who received the YFV17D yellow fever vaccine. The chain carries TRBV24-1 and TRBJ2-3, with 7 bases lining up with TRBD1. The sample in question was CD4+ T cells sorted from PBMCs, obtained about 5 days after the first yellow fever vaccination. CDR3 sequence (DNA): TGTGCCACCAGTGAAGGGGGCGCGGTAACAGATACGCAGTATTTT. It yields the protein CATSEGGAVTDTQYF.